This TCR beta chain was observed in a study of T-cell reconstitution after alpha-beta-depleted transplantation in children. Study-wide results and limits: When one year had passed after transplant, most T-cell counts and diversity came from newly produced T cells. Recipient T cells and thymic progenitors that survived were the source of the high TCRbeta diversity seen at day 60 in some patients. Alpha-beta T cells present about two months after transplant were reported to originate from several hundred expanded graft clones.

As it was prepared, the TCRbeta library received unique molecular identifiers. TCRdb passed the PCR reads through MiXCR, listing each CDR3 protein once. The sample consists of some 350,000 distinct CDR3 sequences, around 16% of them appearing once. After removal of 1 base from V and 4 bases from J, the junction contained 15 bases not matched to a gene. This CDR3 contains 18 residues. CDR1 SGHAT and CDR2 FQDESV come from the germline V gene (reference sequence). This clonotype appeared a few times. Its specificity is not known. This sequence joins TRBV11-1 and TRBJ2-5; 7 bases are shared with TRBD1. This TCR came from a male patient between 2 and 10 years old who had a stem cell transplant for acute lymphoblastic leukemia, so the T cells may come from the graft donor. Sequences were derived from PBMCs, mostly from graft donor cells, sampled 360 days after TCRalphabeta/CD19-depleted stem cell transplant. The CDR3 loop reads CASSLVFTMTGSSETQYF. CDR3 sequence (DNA): TGTGCCAGCAGCTTAGTCTTCACGATGACAGGGTCGTCAGAGACCCAGTACTTC.